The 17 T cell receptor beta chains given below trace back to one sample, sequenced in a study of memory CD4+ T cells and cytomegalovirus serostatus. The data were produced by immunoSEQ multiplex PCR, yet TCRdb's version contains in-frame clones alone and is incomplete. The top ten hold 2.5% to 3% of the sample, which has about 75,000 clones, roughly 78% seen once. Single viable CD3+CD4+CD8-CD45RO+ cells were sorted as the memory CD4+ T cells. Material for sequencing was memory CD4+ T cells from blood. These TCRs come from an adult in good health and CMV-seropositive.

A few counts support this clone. CDR3 loop: CASSLSQLGGELFF. CDR3 nucleotide sequence: TGCGCCAGCAGCTTATCACAGCTGGGGGGGGAGCTGTTTTTT. The chain couples TRBV5-1 to TRBJ2-2; D gene ambiguous. Trimming left V 2 bases short and J 8 bases short, with 13 bases between. The CDR3 has 14 residues. Germline V lookup: CDR1 SGHRS, CDR2 YFSETQ.

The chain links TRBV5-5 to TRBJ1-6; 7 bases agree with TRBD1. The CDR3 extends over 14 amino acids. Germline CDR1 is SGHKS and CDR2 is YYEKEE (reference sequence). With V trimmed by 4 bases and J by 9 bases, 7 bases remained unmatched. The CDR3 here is CASSPLQGPSPLHF. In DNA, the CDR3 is TGTGCCAGCAGCCCACTACAGGGGCCTTCACCCCTCCACTTT.

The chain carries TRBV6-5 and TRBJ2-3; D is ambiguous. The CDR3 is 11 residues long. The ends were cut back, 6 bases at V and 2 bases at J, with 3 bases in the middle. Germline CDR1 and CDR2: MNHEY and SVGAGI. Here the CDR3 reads CASRTTDTQYF. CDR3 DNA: TGTGCCAGCAGGACCACAGATACGCAGTATTTT.

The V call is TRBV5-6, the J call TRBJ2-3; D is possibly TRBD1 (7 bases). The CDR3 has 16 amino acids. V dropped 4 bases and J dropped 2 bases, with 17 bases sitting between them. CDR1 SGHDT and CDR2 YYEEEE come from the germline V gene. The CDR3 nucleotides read TGTGCCAGCAGCGCGGAGGGGGCCGGACCCACAGATACGCAGTATTTT. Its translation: CASSAEGAGPTDTQYF.

CDR3 coding DNA: TGTGCCAGCAGCTTGGGACTATCAGGATACAATGAGCAGTTCTTC. Translated, it gives CASSLGLSGYNEQFF. This chain joins TRBV5-6 and TRBJ2-1; weak D call: TRBD2 (5 bases). CDR1 and CDR2 (germline): SGHDT, YYEEEE. With 0 bases removed from V and 4 bases from J, the gap between germline ends came to 11 bases. The CDR3 has 15 residues.

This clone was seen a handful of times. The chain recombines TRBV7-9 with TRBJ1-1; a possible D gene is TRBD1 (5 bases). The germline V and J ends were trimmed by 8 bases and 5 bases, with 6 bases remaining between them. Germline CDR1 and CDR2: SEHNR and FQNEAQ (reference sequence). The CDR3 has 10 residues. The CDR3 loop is CASGGTEAFF. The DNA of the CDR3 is TGTGCCAGCGGGGGGACTGAAGCTTTCTTT.

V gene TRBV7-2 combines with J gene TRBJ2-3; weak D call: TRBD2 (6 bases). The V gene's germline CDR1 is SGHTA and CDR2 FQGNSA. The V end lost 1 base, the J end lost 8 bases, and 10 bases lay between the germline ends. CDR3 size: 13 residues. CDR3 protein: CASSLETRSTQYF. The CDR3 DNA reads TGTGCCAGCAGCTTAGAGACTAGGTCTACGCAGTATTTT.

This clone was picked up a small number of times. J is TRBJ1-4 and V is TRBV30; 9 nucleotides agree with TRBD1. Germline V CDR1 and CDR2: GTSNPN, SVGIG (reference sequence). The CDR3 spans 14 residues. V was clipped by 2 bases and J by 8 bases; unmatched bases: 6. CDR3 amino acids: CAWSSQGAGEKLFF. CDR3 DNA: TGTGCCTGGAGTTCACAGGGGGCAGGCGAAAAACTGTTTTTT. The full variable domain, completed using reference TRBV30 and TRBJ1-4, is SQTIHQWPATLVQPVGSPLSLECTVEGTSNPNLYWYRQAAGRGLQLLFYSVGIGQISSEVPQNLSASRPQDRQFILSSKKLLLSDSGFYLCAWSSQGAGEKLFFGSGTQLSVL.

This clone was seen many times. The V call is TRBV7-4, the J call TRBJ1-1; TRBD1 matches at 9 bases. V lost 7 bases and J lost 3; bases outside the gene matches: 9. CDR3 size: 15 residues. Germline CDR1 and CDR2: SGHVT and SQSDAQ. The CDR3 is CASILQGARDTEAFF. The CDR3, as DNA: TGTGCCAGCATCCTACAGGGGGCAAGAGACACTGAAGCTTTCTTT.

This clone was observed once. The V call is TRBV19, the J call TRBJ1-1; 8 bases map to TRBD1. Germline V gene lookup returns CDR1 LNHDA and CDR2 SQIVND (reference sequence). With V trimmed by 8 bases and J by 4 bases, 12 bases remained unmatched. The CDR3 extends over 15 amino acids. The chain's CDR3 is CASDSSTGASTEAFF. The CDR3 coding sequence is TGTGCCAGTGACTCATCGACAGGGGCGAGCACTGAAGCTTTCTTT.

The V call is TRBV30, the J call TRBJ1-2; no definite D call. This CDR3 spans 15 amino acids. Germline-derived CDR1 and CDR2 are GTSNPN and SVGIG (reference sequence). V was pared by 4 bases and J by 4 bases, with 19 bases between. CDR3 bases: TGTGCCTGGACCGCCCGATCCCAGCTCGGCTATGGCTACACCTTC. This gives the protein CAWTARSQLGYGYTF.

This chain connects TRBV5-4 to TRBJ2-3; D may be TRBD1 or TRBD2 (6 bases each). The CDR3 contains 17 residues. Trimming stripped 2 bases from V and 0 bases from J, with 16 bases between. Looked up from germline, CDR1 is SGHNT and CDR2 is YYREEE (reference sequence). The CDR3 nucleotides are TGTGCCAGCAGCTTCAGACTAGGGGGATCTAGCACAGATACGCAGTATTTT. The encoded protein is CASSFRLGGSSTDTQYF. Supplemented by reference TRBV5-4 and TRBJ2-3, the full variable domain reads ETGVTQSPTHLIKTRGQQVTLRCSSQSGHNTVSWYQQALGQGPQFIFQYYREEENGRGNFPPRFSGLQFPNYSSELNVNALELDDSALYLCASSFRLGGSSTDTQYFGPGTRLTVL.

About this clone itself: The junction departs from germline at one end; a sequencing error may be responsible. The CDR3 region has the DNA TGTGCCAGCAGCTTGGTTTTCGGGGGGCACTATGGCTGCACCTTC. Its translation is CASSLVFGGHYGCTF. This chain connects TRBV5-6 to TRBJ1-2; D possibly corresponds to TRBD1 (6 bases). CDR1 and CDR2 (germline): SGHDT, YYEEEE. CDR3 length: 15 amino acids.

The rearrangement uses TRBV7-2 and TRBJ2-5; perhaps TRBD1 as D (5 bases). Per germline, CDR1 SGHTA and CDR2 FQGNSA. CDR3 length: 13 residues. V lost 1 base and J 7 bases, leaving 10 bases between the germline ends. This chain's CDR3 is CASSLEFRATQYF. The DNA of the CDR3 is TGTGCCAGCAGCTTAGAATTCAGGGCGACCCAGTACTTC.

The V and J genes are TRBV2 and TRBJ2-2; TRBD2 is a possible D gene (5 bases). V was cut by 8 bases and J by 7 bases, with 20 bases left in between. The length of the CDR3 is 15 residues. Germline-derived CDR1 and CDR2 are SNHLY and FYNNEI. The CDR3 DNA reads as TGTGCCAGCTCACTCGAACAGAGGGCGGGCGGGGAGCTGTTTTTT. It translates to CASSLEQRAGGELFF.

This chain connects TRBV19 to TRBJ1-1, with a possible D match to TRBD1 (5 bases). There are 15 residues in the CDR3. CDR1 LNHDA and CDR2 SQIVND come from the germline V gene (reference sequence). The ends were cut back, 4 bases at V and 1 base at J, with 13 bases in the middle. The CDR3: CASSTRSGENTEAFF. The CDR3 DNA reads TGTGCCAGTAGTACCCGTTCGGGGGAGAACACTGAAGCTTTCTTT.

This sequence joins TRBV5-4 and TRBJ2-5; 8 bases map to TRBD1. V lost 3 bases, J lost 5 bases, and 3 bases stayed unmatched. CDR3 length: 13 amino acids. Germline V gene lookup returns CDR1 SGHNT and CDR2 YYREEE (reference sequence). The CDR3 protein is CASSSDRGETQYF. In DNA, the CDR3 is TGTGCCAGCAGCTCCGACAGGGGTGAGACCCAGTACTTC.